The 23 T cell receptor beta chains below come from one sample, sequenced in a study of blood T cell repertoires in COVID-19. This table comes from immunoSEQ multiplex PCR, and its TCRdb copy is limited to in-frame clones, with some not included. Found here are about 62,000 clones, around 84% of them singletons; the top ten hold 1%. What was sequenced was peripheral blood. All receptors derive from a man between 65 and 85 years old with acute or convalescent COVID-19.

This clone has only one observation. J is TRBJ1-4 and V is TRBV2; no clear D gene. The CDR3 length is 15 residues. Germline assignment: CDR1 SNHLY and CDR2 FYNNEI. The germline V and J ends were trimmed by 3 bases and 5 bases, with 13 bases remaining between them. CDR3 coding DNA: TGTGCCAGCAGTGATCACACACGGGGAAATGAAAAACTGTTTTTT. Translated, it gives CASSDHTRGNEKLFF.

This chain uses TRBV6-4 with TRBJ2-7; 10 bases are shared with TRBD1. There are 14 residues in the CDR3. The V and J ends lost 5 bases and 7 bases, in that order; junction bases with no gene match: 8. The germline CDR1 and CDR2 sequences are MRHNA and SNTAGT. In nucleotides, the CDR3 is TGTGCCAGCAGTACCGGGACAGGGGTCGGTGAGCAGTACTTC. It is translated as CASSTGTGVGEQYF.

The chain has TRBV5-8 and TRBJ2-5; possibly TRBD1 for D (5 bases). The germline gives CDR1 SGHTS, CDR2 YDEGEE. The CDR3 loop spans 15 amino acids. V gave up 0 bases and J gave up 1 base, with 10 bases separating them. The CDR3 DNA is TGTGCCAGCAGCTTGGGATGGGGCAGCCAAGAGACCCAGTACTTC. Amino acid sequence: CASSLGWGSQETQYF.

The chain recombines TRBV5-5 with TRBJ2-4; weak D call: TRBD1 (5 bases). Germline-derived CDR1 and CDR2 are SGHKS and YYEKEE (reference sequence). V was clipped by 2 bases and J by 2 bases, with 14 bases between them. CDR3 length: 16 residues. The CDR3 DNA reads as TGTGCCAGCAGCTTACAGGCCGTATTATCCAAAAACATTCAGTACTTC. Translation gives CASSLQAVLSKNIQYF.

This sequence joins TRBV3-1 (or the pseudogene TRBV3-2) and TRBJ1-1; D is perhaps TRBD1 (5 bases). This CDR3 comprises 15 residues. V lost 1 base and J lost 0, with 9 bases in between. Germline CDR1 LGHDT, CDR2 YNNKEL (reference sequence). CDR3 DNA sequence: TGTGCCAGCAGCCAAGGGGGGGTATTGAACACTGAAGCTTTCTTT. It translates to CASSQGGVLNTEAFF.

V is TRBV7-2 and J is TRBJ2-1, with 12 nucleotides matching TRBD2. The ends lost 3 bases at V and 10 bases at J; junction bases unmatched: 4. In germline, CDR1 is SGHTA, CDR2 FQGNSA. The length of the CDR3 is 14 residues. CDR3 sequence: CASSLASGRAEQFF. CDR3 DNA sequence: TGTGCCAGCAGCTTGGCTAGCGGGAGGGCGGAGCAGTTCTTC.

The chain uses TRBV2 and TRBJ1-1; 7 positions agree with TRBD1. The germline V gene has CDR1 SNHLY and CDR2 FYNNEI. This CDR3 is 10 amino acids long. The V segment lost 8 bases and the J segment 11 bases; nucleotides outside the gene matches: 5. The CDR3 spells CASGARGAFF. CDR3 DNA sequence: TGTGCCAGCGGGGCCAGGGGGGCTTTCTTT.

This rearrangement joins TRBV27 to TRBJ2-2, with 10 bases aligning to TRBD2. The CDR3 totals 17 residues. V gave up 3 bases and J gave up 0 bases; unmatched junction bases: 4. The germline V gene encodes CDR1 MNHEY and CDR2 SMNVEV (reference sequence). DNA of the CDR3: TGTGCCAGCAGTTTTCAAGCGGGAGGGGCGAACACCGGGGAGCTGTTTTTT. Translated: CASSFQAGGANTGELFF.

This sequence joins TRBV27 and TRBJ2-7; TRBD2 matches 7 bases. This CDR3 spans 15 amino acids. The germline CDR1 and CDR2 sequences are MNHEY and SMNVEV (reference sequence). The V and J ends lost 3 bases and 6 bases, in that order; junction bases with no gene match: 11. CDR3 in amino acids: CASSLRGTKGSEQYF. The CDR3 coding sequence is TGTGCCAGCAGTTTGCGCGGGACTAAGGGTTCCGAGCAGTACTTC.

The chain carries TRBV15 and TRBJ1-4; D is uncertain. CDR3 size: 15 residues. From germline, CDR1 is LNHNV and CDR2 YYDKDF (reference sequence). Trimming removed 0 bases at V and 5 bases at J, with 10 bases between. The chain's CDR3 is CATSRERGLNEKLFF. DNA of the CDR3: TGTGCCACCAGCAGAGAAAGAGGGTTAAATGAAAAACTGTTTTTT. The full variable domain, in which reference TRBV15 and TRBJ1-4 provide the parts outside the CDR3, is DAMVIQNPRYQVTQFGKPVTLSCSQTLNHNVMYWYQQKSSQAPKLLFHYYDKDFNNEADTPDNFQSRRPNTSFCFLDIRSPGLGDTAMYLCATSRERGLNEKLFFGSGTQLSVL.

The rearrangement joins TRBV6-5 to TRBJ1-2; D is undetermined. From germline, CDR1 is MNHEY and CDR2 SVGAGI. The CDR3 is 15 amino acids. Between the trimmed V and J ends, which lost 3 bases and 4 bases, there was a span of 15 bases. CDR3 loop: CASSYKRGATYGYTF. CDR3 sequence (DNA): TGTGCCAGCAGTTATAAGCGGGGTGCAACCTATGGCTACACCTTC.

This chain links TRBV19 with TRBJ2-7; no definite D call. Trimming took 5 bases from V and 0 from J, leaving 8 bases between them. Germline CDR1 LNHDA, CDR2 SQIVND (reference sequence). The CDR3 consists of 13 residues. For the CDR3, the DNA is TGTGCCAGTAGTCCGACTTACTCCTACGAGCAGTACTTC. It codes for CASSPTYSYEQYF.

The chain has TRBV5-1 and TRBJ2-1, with TRBD2 matching 10 bases. The V gene end was trimmed by 6 bases and the J gene end by 5 bases; junction bases not matched to a gene: 5. The CDR3 sequence is 14 residues long. Germline CDR1 SGHRS, CDR2 YFSETQ. The DNA of the CDR3 is TGCGCCAGCACGTGGACTAGCGGCAACAATGAGCAGTTCTTC. This sequence encodes CASTWTSGNNEQFF.

Only one count was recorded for this clone. The J gene is TRBJ2-3, the V gene TRBV18; 12 nucleotides match TRBD2. CDR1 and CDR2 (germline): KGHSH, LQKENI. Trimming at V came to 1 base and at J to 4 bases, leaving 9 bases not matched to a gene. The CDR3 covers 18 residues. DNA of the CDR3: TGTGCCAGCTCACCACGGCTCCCCTCTAGCGGGGGGGCAGATACGCAGTATTTT. Residues: CASSPRLPSSGGADTQYF.

The V and J genes are TRBV18 and TRBJ2-7, with TRBD1 matching 9 bases. V was pared by 3 bases and J by 1 base, with 4 bases of the junction left unmatched. Looked up from germline, CDR1 is KGHSH and CDR2 is LQKENI. This CDR3 region has 15 residues. CDR3 sequence reads: CASSPGTGWSYEQYF. The DNA for the CDR3 is TGTGCCAGCTCACCCGGGACAGGGTGGTCCTACGAGCAGTACTTC.

In its sample, this clone was seen once. Here the CDR3 reads CASSLGGLATNNEQFF. The CDR3 DNA reads as TGTGCCAGCAGCTTGGGGGGACTAGCGACAAACAATGAGCAGTTCTTC. V is TRBV5-6 and J is TRBJ2-1; 10 bases map to TRBD2. The V and J ends lost 0 bases and 5 bases, in that order; junction bases with no gene match: 5. CDR1 is SGHDT, CDR2 YYEEEE, per germline. The CDR3 has 16 residues.

The chain joins TRBV28 to TRBJ2-5; TRBD2 matches at 13 bases. CDR1 is MDHEN, CDR2 SYDVKM, per germline. The length of the CDR3 is 16 residues. Trimming cost V 6 bases and J 5 bases; bases outside gene matches: 9. CDR3 nucleotides: TGTGCCAGCAGGCTACAAGGGACTAGCGGGAAGGAGACCCAGTACTTC. Translation gives CASRLQGTSGKETQYF.

This clone was picked up many times. DNA of the CDR3: TGTGCCAGCAGCCCCCAAGGAGGGACAGGGAATGGCTACACCTTC. This gives the protein CASSPQGGTGNGYTF. The rearrangement links TRBV9 to TRBJ1-2; 9 nucleotides agree with TRBD1. CDR3 length equals 15 residues. CDR1 SGDLS and CDR2 YYNGEE come from the germline V gene. Germline trimming cut 4 bases from V and 6 bases from J; bases unmatched to any gene: 10.

This sequence joins TRBV25-1 and TRBJ1-3, with D possibly matching TRBD1 (6 bases). In germline, CDR1 is MGHDK, CDR2 SYGVNS. V lost 5 bases and J lost 5, with 13 bases in between. CDR3 length: 14 residues. CDR3 in amino acids: CASSRSDSRNTIYF. The CDR3 DNA sequence: TGTGCCAGCAGTCGCTCGGACAGTCGAAACACCATATATTTT.

The chain recombines TRBV9 with TRBJ2-3, with 12 bases fitting TRBD1. From germline, CDR1 is SGDLS and CDR2 YYNGEE. Trimming took 4 bases from V and 3 from J; bases not matched to a gene: 12. The CDR3 runs 18 residues. The CDR3 is CASSSRGDRGRFTDTQYF. The CDR3 DNA reads as TGTGCCAGCAGCTCCAGAGGGGACAGGGGGCGATTTACAGATACGCAGTATTTT.

J is TRBJ1-2 and V is TRBV14; no clear D gene. The V gene lost 0 bases and the J gene lost 4 bases, with 6 bases spanning the gap. Looked up from germline, CDR1 is SGHDN and CDR2 is FVKESK. This CDR3 is 13 amino acids long. The DNA of the CDR3 is TGTGCCAGCAGCCAAGATTCCCTCTATGGCTACACCTTC. Protein sequence: CASSQDSLYGYTF.

This chain connects TRBV15 to TRBJ2-1; 9 bases are shared with TRBD2. The CDR3 has 16 amino acids. The germline gives CDR1 LNHNV, CDR2 YYDKDF (reference sequence). V dropped 0 bases and J dropped 7; count of bases not matched to a gene: 7. This chain's CDR3 is CATSRDPAGGSNEQFF. The CDR3 DNA sequence: TGTGCCACCAGCAGAGACCCAGCGGGGGGTTCAAATGAGCAGTTCTTC. Variable domain in full (rest from reference TRBV15 and TRBJ2-1): DAMVIQNPRYQVTQFGKPVTLSCSQTLNHNVMYWYQQKSSQAPKLLFHYYDKDFNNEADTPDNFQSRRPNTSFCFLDIRSPGLGDTAMYLCATSRDPAGGSNEQFFGPGTRLTVL.

This chain links TRBV29-1 with TRBJ2-3; D may be TRBD1 (5 bases). The CDR3 length is 14 residues. V was shortened by 7 bases and J by 5 bases, with 19 bases between the two germline ends. Germline V lookup: CDR1 SQVTM, CDR2 ANQGSEA. CDR3 coding DNA: TGCAGCGCCGAAAGGGGCAGGGCCGAAGATACGCAGTATTTT. Translation: CSAERGRAEDTQYF.